The T cell receptor beta chain described here comes from a study of cytomegalovirus exposure and HLA in healthy donors. About the research overall: There were about 85 million unique TCRs (from HLA-typed donors) in an early data release.

The primer mix had 60 Vbeta and 13 Jbeta primers. TCRdb's table, derived via immunoSEQ multiplex PCR, lists solely in-frame clones and lacks some. The sample yields 40,000 to 45,000 clones, roughly half seen once. CDR3 length: 13 residues. The V end lost 3 bases, the J end lost 1 base, and 7 bases lay between the germline ends. The germline V gene encodes CDR1 LNHDA and CDR2 SQIVND (reference sequence). This clonotype was obtained from a man aged 55-75 years in good health and CMV-seronegative. The chain carries TRBV19 and TRBJ2-7, with D possibly matching TRBD1 (6 bases). The sample comprised PBMCs. CDR3 coding DNA: TGTGCCAGTAGTATTCAGGGGTCCTACGAGCAGTACTTC. It encodes CASSIQGSYEQYF.